The entry that follows covers one TCR beta chain sequence. Its cognate antigen has yet to be identified. Within one base of it there is no much larger clone, and no base qualities were kept. The method behind the library was PCR. Sequencer: Illumina HiSeq 2500. TCR libraries were prepared with molecular barcoding, using unique molecular identifiers to normalize TCRbeta repertoire quantification. The public reads were run again by TCRdb, first through fastp at Q25 and then through MiXCR, and only productive beta chains were kept. Each entry is one CDR3 protein sequence, shown with its most common DNA and genes. For this sample there are roughly 490,000 distinct CDR3 sequences; about an eighth appear just once. The ten largest clones take up less than 15% of the sample. This specimen belongs to a study of T-cell reconstitution after alpha-beta-depleted transplantation in children listed by TCRdb under 2016. For the study in its entirety: Using TCR repertoire profiling, the study quantitatively followed how T-cell immune reconstitution unfolded in children after TCRalphabeta/CD19-depleted allogeneic hematopoietic cell transplantation.

According to the study, the label for this sample's treatment or condition signals: allogeneic hematopoietic cell transplantation with graft depleted of TCRalphabeta T cells and CD19 B cells. The children who served as transplant recipients had been given grafts of TCRalphabeta/CD19-depleted allogeneic hematopoietic cells. Summary of the overall study and its limitations: The frequencies of hyperexpanded clones fell over the following months, and after one year, T-cell counts and TCRbeta diversity were mostly attributed to newly produced T cells. The high TCRbeta diversity at day 60 in some patients was ascribed to recipient T cells and intrathymic progenitors that had survived conditioning. The apparently early recovery of alphabetaT-cell counts about two months after transplant reportedly depended on only several hundred rapidly expanded clones that came from non-depleted graft cells.

Taken from the germline V gene, the CDR1 and CDR2 loops are MNHEY and SVGEGT. Counted from cysteine to valine, this CDR3 has 11 amino acids. The retained sequence is limited to the CDR3, 33 bases, with the frame set at the first base. The receptor comes from a female patient younger than 10 who had a stem cell transplant for aplastic anemia, so the T cells may come from the graft donor. Recombination connected TRBV6-2 or TRBV6-3 to TRBJ2-7; the D gene cannot be named for sure. Specimen: PBMCs, mostly from graft donor cells, collected 180 days after TCRalphabeta/CD19-depleted stem cell transplant. CDR3 reads: CASSHSYEQYV. The DNA sequence is as follows: TGTGCCAGCAGTCACTCCTACGAGCAGTACGTC.